The TCR beta chain under discussion was sequenced for a study of PD-L1 blockade in urothelial cancer. With respect to this clone: Its matching antigen is unknown.

Spiked synthetic TCR analogs estimated absolute template abundance per PCR. Sequenced by immunoSEQ multiplex PCR; TCRdb stores in-frame clones only, minus some. Of more than 55,000 clones detected, 75% to 90% appear once; the ten largest clones hold 1.6%. Time point specified: pretreatment peripheral blood. Broader study findings: Better survival was predicted by below-median pretreatment blood TCR clonality.

Sample: PBMCs, taken around atezolizumab (anti-PD-L1) treatment. This clonotype was sampled from a man between 65 and 85 years old with urothelial cancer.

The CDR3 loop reads CASCGLAANNEQFF. In DNA, the CDR3 is TGTGCCAGCTGCGGACTAGCGGCAAACAATGAGCAGTTCTTC. The rearrangement links TRBV2 to TRBJ2-1; TRBD2 matches at 10 bases. This CDR3 spans 14 amino acids. Germline values: CDR1 SNHLY, CDR2 FYNNEI. V lost 8 bases and J lost 5; bases outside the gene matches: 6.